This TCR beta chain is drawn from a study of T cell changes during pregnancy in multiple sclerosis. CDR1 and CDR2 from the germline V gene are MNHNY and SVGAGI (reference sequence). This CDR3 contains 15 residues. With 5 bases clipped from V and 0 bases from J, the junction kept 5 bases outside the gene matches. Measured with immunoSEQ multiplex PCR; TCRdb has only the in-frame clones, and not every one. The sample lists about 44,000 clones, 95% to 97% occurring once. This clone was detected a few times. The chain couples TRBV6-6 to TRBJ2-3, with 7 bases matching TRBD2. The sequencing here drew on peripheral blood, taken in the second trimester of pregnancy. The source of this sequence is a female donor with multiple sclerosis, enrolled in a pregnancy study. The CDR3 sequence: CASSRGLTSTDTQYF. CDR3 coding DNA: TGTGCCAGCAGTAGGGGACTAACGAGCACAGATACGCAGTATTTT.